This TCR beta chain emerged from a study of T cells in localized non-small cell lung cancer. Study conclusions and caveats: The appearance of a median approximately 60 of the top 100 tumor clones was seen in adjacent lung. Analysis by sequencing included only one tumor region, so heterogeneity remains possible.

Using immunoSEQ multiplex PCR, the repertoire was profiled, and TCRdb retains in-frame clones only, with some absent. The sample comprises approximately 49,000 clones, roughly 77% of which are singletons, and 17% rests with the top ten. This clone was counted a single time. Antigen unknown. The sample in question was peripheral blood, obtained before any cancer treatment. The sequence derives from a man between 40 and 70 years old with stage I squamous cell lung carcinoma.

CDR3 sequence: CASSISGDETQYF. The DNA for the CDR3 is TGTGCCAGTAGTATATCGGGAGATGAGACCCAGTACTTC. This chain uses TRBV19 with TRBJ2-5; TRBD2 is a possible D gene (6 bases). CDR3 length equals 13 residues. The V end lost 2 bases, the J end lost 5 bases, and 9 bases lay between the germline ends. The germline V gene encodes CDR1 LNHDA and CDR2 SQIVND (reference sequence). Based on the CDR3 plus reference TRBV19 and TRBJ2-5, the full variable domain is DGGITQSPKYLFRKEGQNVTLSCEQNLNHDAMYWYRQDPGQGLRLIYYSQIVNDFQKGDIAEGYSVSREKKESFPLTVTSAQKNPTAFYLCASSISGDETQYFGPGTRLLVL.